This T cell receptor beta chain was identified during a study of response to subunit inactivated influenza vaccine. Overall study results and limits: Each seasonal influenza vaccination recruits few new T cells, the authors suggested.

This clonotype has only a few counts. Its antigen remains unknown. TCRdb passed the RT-PCR reads through MiXCR, listing each CDR3 protein once. The sample contains about 150,000 distinct CDR3 sequences, over 8.5% of which appear only once. V was pared by 0 bases and J by 0 bases, with 9 bases between. Germline V gives CDR1 MGHRA, CDR2 YSYEKL. The CDR3 is 15 residues long. This TCR derives from a man aged 50-75 years who received an inactivated influenza vaccine. The input for sequencing was CD8+ T cells sorted from PBMCs, taken around 25 months after vaccination. The V call is TRBV4-1, the J call TRBJ2-7, with a tentative D call TRBD1 (5 bases). CDR3 sequence reads: CASSQDHTGSYEQYF. For the CDR3, the DNA is TGCGCCAGCAGCCAAGATCACACAGGCTCCTACGAGCAGTACTTC.